One and the same sample provided the 3 T cell receptor beta chains below, sequenced in a study of identifying expanded T cells in peripheral blood. Profiled with immunoSEQ multiplex PCR; TCRdb holds only in-frame clones, not every one. The data contain 45,000 to 65,000 clones, approximately 79% of them seen just once; the ten biggest clones take up approximately 15%. The sequenced sample consisted of blood. Source of these receptors: a person aged 18 to 75 in good health.

The chain carries TRBV6-5 and TRBJ1-1, with D possibly matching TRBD1 (5 bases). The ends were cut back, 4 bases at V and 6 bases at J, with 6 bases in the middle. The CDR3 spans 11 residues. Germline CDR1 reads MNHEY; CDR2 reads SVGAGI. The CDR3 protein is CASSLTAEAFF. CDR3 nucleotides: TGTGCCAGCAGTTTGACAGCTGAAGCTTTCTTT.

The chain couples TRBV6-1 to TRBJ2-1, with D perhaps TRBD1 (6 bases). In germline, CDR1 is MNHNS, CDR2 SASEGT. With 5 bases removed from V and 16 bases from J, the gap between germline ends came to 15 bases. The CDR3 consists of 11 residues. This CDR3 reads CASSSRDKGFF. The CDR3 nucleotides read TGTGCCAGCAGTTCTCGGGACAAGGGTTTCTTC.

This chain links TRBV14 with TRBJ2-5; D gene ambiguous. This CDR3 contains 14 residues. V lost 6 bases and J lost 1, with 12 bases in between. The germline gives CDR1 SGHDN, CDR2 FVKESK. CDR3 region: CASSRNRAQETQYF. The DNA for the CDR3 is TGTGCCAGCAGTAGAAACCGGGCCCAAGAGACCCAGTACTTC.